This TCR beta chain is drawn from a study of T-cell reconstitution after alpha-beta-depleted transplantation in children. Regarding the study as a whole: A year post-transplant, T-cell counts and diversity derived mostly from newly produced T cells. About two months after transplant, alpha-beta T cells reportedly came from several hundred expanded graft clones.

This clonotype was observed at least ten times. Its target is not known. CDR3 size: 17 residues. Trimming left V 6 bases short and J 3 bases short, with 22 bases between. During its preparation, the TCRbeta library received unique molecular identifiers. TCRdb ran MiXCR on the PCR reads and lists one entry per CDR3 protein. The data contain hundreds of thousands of distinct CDR3 sequences, around 14% of them singletons. The receptor was derived from a girl under 10 years old with congenital amegakaryocytic thrombocytopenia, due to receive a stem cell transplant. V and J are TRBV12-3 or TRBV12-4 and TRBJ2-3, with D tentatively TRBD1 or TRBD2 (5 bases each). This specimen was PBMCs, taken before TCRalphabeta/CD19-depleted stem cell transplant. The CDR3: CASRKFRGGSRTDTQYF. The CDR3 DNA reads as TGTGCCAGCAGGAAATTCCGTGGGGGTTCTCGTACAGATACGCAGTATTTT.